Listed below are T cell receptor beta chains from one sample, sequenced in a study of T-cell reconstitution after alpha-beta-depleted transplantation in children. One entry per CDR3 protein results from TCRdb running MiXCR on the PCR reads. The profile shows about 610,000 distinct CDR3 sequences, roughly a tenth of them singletons. Source: PBMCs from the stem cell graft donor, taken from the stem cell graft. Receptors originate from a human donor who donated a stem cell graft to a child with acute myeloid leukemia. Each CDR3 is given with its conserved first and last residue. Each record gives: CDR3 protein, CDR3 DNA, J gene, D gene, V gene, clone size. D genes are given only for firm matches. Size tells how often a clone was seen (once, few, many) or the class of an expanded clone, and some rows leave it out.

CASSQTDSIETQYF | TGTGCCAGCAGTCAAACGGACAGTATAGAGACCCAGTACTTC | TRBJ2-5 | . | TRBV12-3/TRBV12-4 | .
CSARVPGDGSPLHF | TGCAGTGCTAGAGTACCCGGGGATGGTTCACCCCTCCACTTT | TRBJ1-6 | . | TRBV20-1 | .
CASSQELNLVYEQYF | TGCGCCAGCAGCCAAGAGTTGAACTTGGTCTACGAGCAGTACTTC | TRBJ2-7 | . | TRBV4-3 | .
CSVEDRNEKLFF | TGCAGCGTTGAAGATAGGAATGAAAAACTGTTTTTT | TRBJ1-4 | . | TRBV29-1 | many
CASSDRGRGNNQPQHF | TGTGCCAGCAGCGACAGGGGGCGGGGGAACAATCAGCCCCAGCATTTT | TRBJ1-5 | TRBD1 | TRBV2 | few
CASSLGVQIMNTEAFF | TGCGCCAGCAGCTTGGGGGTACAGATTATGAACACTGAAGCTTTCTTT | TRBJ1-1 | . | TRBV5-1 | many
CASSKARKVASSGANVLTF | TGTGCCAGCAGCAAAGCGCGAAAGGTGGCCTCCTCTGGGGCCAACGTCCTGACTTTC | TRBJ2-6 | . | TRBV21-1 | .
CASSLSANYEQYF | TGTGCCAGCAGTTTATCGGCTAACTACGAGCAGTACTTC | TRBJ2-7 | . | TRBV27 | many
CASNKQGALDTEAFF | TGTGCCAGCAACAAACAGGGGGCCCTGGACACTGAAGCTTTCTTT | TRBJ1-1 | TRBD1 | TRBV6-5 | .
CASSREGTVQAFF | TGTGCCAGCAGTAGGGAAGGGACAGTACAAGCTTTCTTT | TRBJ1-1 | TRBD1 | TRBV6-1 | few
CSVGGRQRRGHNEQFF | TGCAGCGTTGGAGGGAGACAGCGACGAGGACACAATGAGCAGTTCTTC | TRBJ2-1 | . | TRBV29-1 | few
CASSLRLAGAYEQYF | TGTGCCAGCTCGCTTAGACTAGCGGGGGCCTACGAGCAGTACTTC | TRBJ2-7 | TRBD2 | TRBV18 | many
CASSLLGDRRTEAFF | TGTGCCAGCAGTTTACTTGGGGACAGACGGACTGAAGCTTTCTTT | TRBJ1-1 | TRBD1 | TRBV27 | few
CASRDIAGGEQYF | TGTGCCAGCAGAGACATAGCGGGAGGCGAGCAGTACTTC | TRBJ2-7 | TRBD2 | TRBV12-3/TRBV12-4 | many